This T cell receptor beta chain comes out of a study of blood T cells in healthy people across ages. Study outcomes and limitations: Leaving the PBMCs unsorted stopped any conclusive comparison of naive versus antigen-experienced cells.

Next came a second PCR, run for about 6 to 11 cycles, which used a sample-barcoded 5' primer along with a J-beta primer mix. In TCRdb, the 5' RACE reads were re-called with MiXCR into one record per CDR3 protein. The table records about 570,000 distinct CDR3 sequences, about 29% of them present only once. The CDR3 contains 13 residues. This clonotype was detected only a few times. The antigen is not known. A further study also used this sample, focusing on T cells of mothers and their children. That work states: At a sensitivity of around 100 clones per million clonotypes, no persistent microchimeric T cell clones appeared.

Material for sequencing was blood. This clonotype was sampled from a boy aged 2 to 10 in good health. This chain uses TRBV12-3 or TRBV12-4 with TRBJ2-5; D remains unclear. The tail of the sequence fits TRBJ2-7 better, so the J call may be wrong. In nucleotides, the CDR3 is TGTGCCAGCAGTGCCGTCTTAGTTTACGAGCAGTACTTC. Amino acid sequence: CASSAVLVYEQYF.